These 29 T cell receptor beta chains were all obtained from the same sample, sequenced in a study of identical twins. TCRdb re-called the 5' RACE reads with MiXCR, one entry per CDR3 protein. The top ten hold less than 15% of the sample, which has a few hundred thousand distinct CDR3 sequences, roughly 18% seen once. The sequencing sample was made of naive T cells sorted from blood. Source of these receptors: a man aged 50 to 59 in good health.

The rearrangement links TRBV3-1 to TRBJ2-3, with D maybe TRBD2 (6 bases). Germline assignment: CDR1 LGHDT and CDR2 YNNKEL (reference sequence). This CDR3 is 16 amino acids long. V lost 4 bases to trimming and J lost 2 bases, with 16 bases between them. CDR3 in amino acids: CASSLVGSEITDTQYF. DNA for the CDR3: TGTGCCAGCAGCCTCGTCGGGAGTGAAATCACAGATACGCAGTATTTT.

The V and J genes are TRBV6-5 and TRBJ2-7; 10 bases agree with TRBD2. The V gene's germline CDR1 is MNHEY and CDR2 SVGAGI. CDR3 length: 15 amino acids. The V segment lost 4 bases and the J segment 3 bases; nucleotides outside the gene matches: 6. The CDR3 DNA reads TGTGCCAGCAGTTTCGGACTAGCGGCCGGCTACGAGCAGTACTTC. It yields the protein CASSFGLAAGYEQYF.

This clonotype was seen more than once but under ten times. V usage is TRBV4-2 and J usage is TRBJ2-6; 10 nucleotides match TRBD1. Germline CDR1 and CDR2: LGHNA and YNFKEQ. The CDR3 length is 18 residues. V shed 0 bases and J 3 bases; nucleotides not matched to a gene: 5. CDR3 residues: CASSQDARTGGGANVLTF. The CDR3 nucleotides read TGTGCCAGCAGCCAAGATGCTAGGACAGGGGGTGGGGCCAACGTCCTGACTTTC.

This clonotype has at least ten counts. The J gene is TRBJ2-5, the V gene TRBV24-1; tentatively, D is TRBD2 (5 bases). The length of the CDR3 is 16 residues. V was clipped by 4 bases and J by 3 bases, with 17 bases between them. Per germline, CDR1 KGHDR and CDR2 SFDVKD. The CDR3 region is CATSEGPGIGEETQYF. The CDR3 DNA reads as TGTGCCACCAGTGAAGGTCCGGGAATAGGAGAAGAGACCCAGTACTTC.

The V and J genes are TRBV6-1 and TRBJ2-1, with a weak D call TRBD2 (6 bases). This CDR3 is built from 13 residues. Trimming shortened V by 10 bases and J by 4 bases, and 14 bases separated the two germline ends. The V gene's germline CDR1 is MNHNS and CDR2 SASEGT. The CDR3 DNA follows: TGTGCCACCGAGGTAGCGGATTACAATGAGCAGTTCTTC. Translating gives CATEVADYNEQFF.

This clonotype was observed a few times. The genes are TRBV5-4 and TRBJ1-1, with D possibly being TRBD1 (6 bases). Germline V CDR1 and CDR2: SGHNT, YYREEE (reference sequence). V was pared by 2 bases and J by 4 bases, with 27 bases between. The CDR3 runs to 19 residues. Here the CDR3 reads CASSFDSDRSWGQGTEAFF. In DNA, the CDR3 is TGTGCCAGCAGCTTCGATTCGGACCGATCTTGGGGGCAGGGCACTGAAGCTTTCTTT. The variable domain in full, with the rest retrieved from reference TRBV5-4 and TRBJ1-1, is ETGVTQSPTHLIKTRGQQVTLRCSSQSGHNTVSWYQQALGQGPQFIFQYYREEENGRGNFPPRFSGLQFPNYSSELNVNALELDDSALYLCASSFDSDRSWGQGTEAFFGQGTRLTVV.

The rearrangement links TRBV10-3 to TRBJ1-1, with unresolved D. V was pared by 10 bases and J by 0 bases, with 9 bases between. This CDR3 spans 12 amino acids. The germline V gene encodes CDR1 ENHRY and CDR2 SYGVKD. The CDR3 nucleotides read TGTGCCACGAGCGGGGTGAACACTGAAGCTTTCTTT. This codes for CATSGVNTEAFF.

This clonotype was counted many times. The chain uses TRBV28 and TRBJ2-2; no clear D. CDR3 length: 16 amino acids. Trimming shortened V by 1 base and J by 4 bases, and 13 bases separated the two germline ends. Germline CDR1 and CDR2: MDHEN and SYDVKM. The CDR3 DNA reads as TGTGCCAGCAGTTTATTGGGCACTTTTCGCACCGGGGAGCTGTTTTTT. Its protein is CASSLLGTFRTGELFF.

The sample holds a few counts of this clonotype. The rearrangement links TRBV3-1 to TRBJ2-3; 9 nucleotides match TRBD2. Germline V gene data show CDR1 as LGHDT and CDR2 as YNNKEL (reference sequence). The CDR3 length is 17 residues. V shed 1 base and J 3 bases; nucleotides not matched to a gene: 8. CDR3: CASSQGDLGLATDTQYF. Here the CDR3 DNA reads TGTGCCAGCAGCCAAGGCGATTTAGGACTAGCGACAGATACGCAGTATTTT.

This clonotype was observed many times. The chain carries TRBV20-1 and TRBJ2-1; D call uncertain. Trimming took 4 bases from V and 0 from J, leaving 7 bases between them. The CDR3 sequence is 13 residues long. Looked up from germline, CDR1 is DFQATT and CDR2 is SNEGSKA (reference sequence). Written as DNA, the CDR3 is TGCAGTGCTACAGAGAACTCCTACAATGAGCAGTTCTTC. Encoded protein: CSATENSYNEQFF.

The chain is built from TRBV20-1 and TRBJ1-1, with a possible D match to TRBD1 (6 bases). Germline assignment: CDR1 DFQATT and CDR2 SNEGSKA (reference sequence). Trimming removed 5 bases from V and 0 bases from J, with 13 bases in between. The CDR3 totals 14 residues. The CDR3 DNA reads TGCAGTGCTTCCCGGGGGGCCCTGAACACTGAAGCTTTCTTT. It codes for CSASRGALNTEAFF.

This clonotype was counted between two and nine times. The V gene is TRBV4-2, the J gene TRBJ2-3, with 10 bases lining up with TRBD2. Looked up from germline, CDR1 is LGHNA and CDR2 is YNFKEQ. The ends lost 3 bases at V and 2 bases at J; junction bases unmatched: 8. The CDR3 spans 17 residues. The CDR3: CASSQWASGGSTDTQYF. The CDR3, as DNA: TGTGCCAGCAGCCAGTGGGCTAGCGGGGGCTCCACAGATACGCAGTATTTT.

This clonotype was recorded at least ten times. V usage is TRBV20-1 and J usage is TRBJ2-1, with D hard to call. This CDR3 has 16 residues. Germline V gene sequence: CDR1 DFQATT, CDR2 SNEGSKA (reference sequence). Deletions cut 4 bases from V and 4 bases from J, with 20 bases between. DNA of the CDR3: TGCAGTGCTATTAGTGTTATCTATCCGGGTTACAATGAGCAGTTCTTC. This translates into CSAISVIYPGYNEQFF.

The gene calls are TRBV28 and TRBJ2-1; no firm D call. The CDR3 totals 11 residues. V lost 4 bases to trimming and J lost 9 bases, with 7 bases between them. Germline V lookup: CDR1 MDHEN, CDR2 SYDVKM. The CDR3 here is CASSSRFEQFF. As DNA, the CDR3 is TGTGCCAGCAGTTCGAGGTTTGAGCAGTTCTTC.

Ten or more counts support this clonotype. This chain links TRBV7-7 with TRBJ2-2; maybe TRBD2 (6 bases). The CDR3 has 16 residues. CDR1 and CDR2 from the germline V gene are SSHAT and FNYEAQ (reference sequence). V shed 4 bases and J shed 2 bases, with 14 bases lying between them. The CDR3 DNA follows: TGTGCCAGCAGCTCCAACAGGAGGGCAAACACCGGGGAGCTGTTTTTT. Its protein is CASSSNRRANTGELFF.

The rearrangement uses TRBV20-1 and TRBJ2-7; D remains unclear. This CDR3 is 13 amino acids long. Trimming removed 0 bases from V and 3 bases from J, with 9 bases in between. Germline V gives CDR1 DFQATT, CDR2 SNEGSKA (reference sequence). In DNA, the CDR3 is TGCAGTGCTAGAGATGTCAGGAGCTACGAGCAGTACTTC. Protein sequence: CSARDVRSYEQYF.

A word on this clonotype: This may come from a read error, since a much larger clone is one base off. The chain couples TRBV11-2 to TRBJ2-7; D not resolved. The CDR3 consists of 13 residues. Germline CDR1 is SGHAT and CDR2 is FQNNGV. With 1 base removed from V and 5 bases from J, the gap between germline ends came to 9 bases. CDR3 nucleotides: TGTGCCAGCAGCTTAGGGGGTGCGGACGAGCAGTACTTC. It encodes CASSLGGADEQYF.

This clonotype turned up a few times. The chain links TRBV24-1 to TRBJ1-2; the D is unclear. Trimming left V 4 bases short and J 2 bases short, with 10 bases between. This CDR3 is 14 amino acids long. CDR1 is KGHDR, CDR2 SFDVKD, per germline. The CDR3 loop reads CATSDSMRNYGYTF. The CDR3 DNA reads as TGTGCCACCAGTGACTCGATGAGAAACTATGGCTACACCTTC.

This rearrangement joins TRBV13 to TRBJ2-1, with TRBD2 matching 11 bases. The CDR3 is made up of 17 amino acids. Germline V gene sequence: CDR1 PRHDT, CDR2 FYEKMQ (reference sequence). With V trimmed by 1 base and J by 4 bases, 6 bases remained unmatched. Here the CDR3 DNA reads TGTGCCAGCAGCTTAGAGGCTAGCGGGAGGCGGTACAATGAGCAGTTCTTC. Translating gives CASSLEASGRRYNEQFF. The full variable domain, rest sourced from reference TRBV13 and TRBJ2-1, is AAGVIQSPRHLIKEKRETATLKCYPIPRHDTVYWYQQGPGQDPQFLISFYEKMQSDKGSIPDRFSAQQFSDYHSELNMSSLELGDSALYFCASSLEASGRRYNEQFFGPGTRLTVL.

This clonotype was observed a handful of times. The rearrangement uses TRBV12-3 or TRBV12-4 and TRBJ2-1; D remains unclear. CDR3 size: 12 residues. Trimming took off 10 bases at V and 6 bases at J, with 13 bases between the two ends. CDR3 in DNA: TGTGCCACCACCTGGGCCGGCAATGAGCAGTTCTTC. The encoded protein is CATTWAGNEQFF.

The J gene is TRBJ2-5, the V gene TRBV12-3 or TRBV12-4, with 9 bases that match TRBD1. With 0 bases clipped from V and 7 bases from J, the junction kept 9 bases outside the gene matches. CDR3 length equals 16 residues. CDR3 nucleotide sequence: TGTGCCAGCAGTTTAGCGGTGGGACAGGGTGGAGGGACCCAGTACTTC. Amino acid sequence: CASSLAVGQGGGTQYF.

In this sample, this clonotype turned up a few times. The chain is built from TRBV5-5 and TRBJ2-1; possible D gene TRBD1, 5 bases. The CDR3 sequence is 16 residues long. Trimming removed 0 bases at V and 3 bases at J, with 13 bases between. Germline V CDR1 and CDR2: SGHKS, YYEKEE (reference sequence). The CDR3 protein is CASSLAVGRNYNEQFF. The CDR3 coding sequence is TGTGCCAGCAGCTTGGCCGTGGGGCGGAACTACAATGAGCAGTTCTTC. Using reference TRBV5-5 and TRBJ2-1 for the parts outside the CDR3, the full variable domain is DAGVTQSPTHLIKTRGQQVTLRCSPISGHKSVSWYQQVLGQGPQFIFQYYEKEERGRGNFPDRFSARQFPNYSSELNVNALLLGDSALYLCASSLAVGRNYNEQFFGPGTRLTVL.

The chain combines TRBV20-1 with TRBJ1-6; D perhaps matches TRBD1 (6 bases). Germline assignment: CDR1 DFQATT and CDR2 SNEGSKA (reference sequence). This CDR3 is 13 amino acids long. CDR3 sequence (DNA): TGCAGCCACACAAGGGGGGAAGGATCACCCCTCCACTTT. Amino acids: CSHTRGEGSPLHF.

This clonotype was recorded many times. The rearrangement links TRBV6-2 or TRBV6-3 to TRBJ2-7; 9 positions match TRBD2. The CDR3 extends over 16 amino acids. CDR1 and CDR2 from the germline V gene are MNHEY and SVGEGT. V was clipped by 6 bases and J by 5 bases; unmatched bases: 14. DNA of the CDR3: TGTGCCAGCAGCCCCGACTTAGCGGGAGATGATGACGAGCAGTACTTC. Amino acid sequence: CASSPDLAGDDDEQYF.

This clonotype was seen a handful of times. The gene calls are TRBV6-5 and TRBJ2-5, with D possibly TRBD2 on 6 matching bases. The germline gives CDR1 MNHEY, CDR2 SVGAGI. The CDR3 is 16 residues long. V was pared by 0 bases and J by 6 bases, with 17 bases between. In nucleotides, the CDR3 is TGTGCCAGCAGTTACTCTCCCGGACTACAACCAAAGACCCAGTACTTC. Its protein is CASSYSPGLQPKTQYF.

This clonotype was detected a few times. In DNA form, the CDR3 reads TGTGCCAGCAGCTGGGGGCCCACTAGCGGGGGGTTCGATGAGCAGTTCTTC. It codes for CASSWGPTSGGFDEQFF. The chain combines TRBV5-6 with TRBJ2-1; 12 bases line up with TRBD2. V lost 3 bases, J lost 8 bases, and 12 bases stayed unmatched. Looked up from germline, CDR1 is SGHDT and CDR2 is YYEEEE. The CDR3 runs to 17 residues.

V usage is TRBV4-2 and J usage is TRBJ2-5, with 16 bases aligning to TRBD2. The V segment lost 5 bases and the J segment 3 bases; nucleotides outside the gene matches: 3. The length of the CDR3 is 16 residues. Germline V gives CDR1 LGHNA, CDR2 YNFKEQ. CDR3 region: CASSAGLAGGEETQYF. Here the CDR3 DNA reads TGTGCCAGCAGCGCGGGACTAGCGGGAGGGGAAGAGACCCAGTACTTC.

The CDR3 reads CASSTGRAEQFF. CDR3 bases: TGTGCCAGCAGCACCGGACGGGCTGAGCAGTTCTTC. V usage is TRBV28 and J usage is TRBJ2-1; D unresolved. This CDR3 is 12 amino acids long. The V gene lost 6 bases and the J gene lost 9 bases, with 12 bases spanning the gap. CDR1 is MDHEN, CDR2 SYDVKM, per germline.

This chain links TRBV29-1 with TRBJ2-7; TRBD2 aligns across 10 bases. V trimming: 6 bases; J trimming: 5 bases; junction bases outside the gene matches: 7. Germline CDR1 is SQVTM and CDR2 is ANQGSEA. The CDR3 loop spans 13 amino acids. CDR3 nucleotides: TGCAGCGTGCGGGTTAGCGGGAGGCACGAGCAGTACTTC. This translates into CSVRVSGRHEQYF.